This T cell receptor (beta chain) was profiled in a study of T-cell reconstitution after alpha-beta-depleted transplantation in children. General study results and limits: Expanded graft clones, several hundred of them, were reportedly the source of alpha-beta T cells about two months after transplant. Newly generated T cells supplied most T-cell counts and diversity one year post-transplant. At day 60, the high TCRbeta diversity found in some patients originated from recipient T cells and thymic progenitors that had survived.

Trimming cost V 5 bases and J 0 bases, with 19 bases left between them. The CDR3 is made up of 18 amino acids. Germline V CDR1 and CDR2: SGHAT, FQNNGV. It was with unique molecular identifiers that the TCRbeta library was prepared. One entry per CDR3 protein results from TCRdb running MiXCR on the PCR reads. Among more than 200,000 distinct CDR3 sequences, 17% were seen once, and the ten largest hold 35% to 50%. In its sample, this clonotype was seen a few times. As yet, its antigen is unknown. The specimen comprised PBMCs, mostly from graft donor cells, sampled 360 days after TCRalphabeta/CD19-depleted stem cell transplant. The TCR originated in a male patient under 10 years old who had a stem cell transplant for acute lymphoblastic leukemia, so the T cells may come from the graft donor. The V call is TRBV11-2, the J call TRBJ1-4; D not certain. The CDR3 loop is CASSPTAVSVATNEKLFF. The CDR3 DNA follows: TGTGCCAGCAGCCCAACTGCAGTCTCCGTTGCAACTAATGAAAAACTGTTTTTT.